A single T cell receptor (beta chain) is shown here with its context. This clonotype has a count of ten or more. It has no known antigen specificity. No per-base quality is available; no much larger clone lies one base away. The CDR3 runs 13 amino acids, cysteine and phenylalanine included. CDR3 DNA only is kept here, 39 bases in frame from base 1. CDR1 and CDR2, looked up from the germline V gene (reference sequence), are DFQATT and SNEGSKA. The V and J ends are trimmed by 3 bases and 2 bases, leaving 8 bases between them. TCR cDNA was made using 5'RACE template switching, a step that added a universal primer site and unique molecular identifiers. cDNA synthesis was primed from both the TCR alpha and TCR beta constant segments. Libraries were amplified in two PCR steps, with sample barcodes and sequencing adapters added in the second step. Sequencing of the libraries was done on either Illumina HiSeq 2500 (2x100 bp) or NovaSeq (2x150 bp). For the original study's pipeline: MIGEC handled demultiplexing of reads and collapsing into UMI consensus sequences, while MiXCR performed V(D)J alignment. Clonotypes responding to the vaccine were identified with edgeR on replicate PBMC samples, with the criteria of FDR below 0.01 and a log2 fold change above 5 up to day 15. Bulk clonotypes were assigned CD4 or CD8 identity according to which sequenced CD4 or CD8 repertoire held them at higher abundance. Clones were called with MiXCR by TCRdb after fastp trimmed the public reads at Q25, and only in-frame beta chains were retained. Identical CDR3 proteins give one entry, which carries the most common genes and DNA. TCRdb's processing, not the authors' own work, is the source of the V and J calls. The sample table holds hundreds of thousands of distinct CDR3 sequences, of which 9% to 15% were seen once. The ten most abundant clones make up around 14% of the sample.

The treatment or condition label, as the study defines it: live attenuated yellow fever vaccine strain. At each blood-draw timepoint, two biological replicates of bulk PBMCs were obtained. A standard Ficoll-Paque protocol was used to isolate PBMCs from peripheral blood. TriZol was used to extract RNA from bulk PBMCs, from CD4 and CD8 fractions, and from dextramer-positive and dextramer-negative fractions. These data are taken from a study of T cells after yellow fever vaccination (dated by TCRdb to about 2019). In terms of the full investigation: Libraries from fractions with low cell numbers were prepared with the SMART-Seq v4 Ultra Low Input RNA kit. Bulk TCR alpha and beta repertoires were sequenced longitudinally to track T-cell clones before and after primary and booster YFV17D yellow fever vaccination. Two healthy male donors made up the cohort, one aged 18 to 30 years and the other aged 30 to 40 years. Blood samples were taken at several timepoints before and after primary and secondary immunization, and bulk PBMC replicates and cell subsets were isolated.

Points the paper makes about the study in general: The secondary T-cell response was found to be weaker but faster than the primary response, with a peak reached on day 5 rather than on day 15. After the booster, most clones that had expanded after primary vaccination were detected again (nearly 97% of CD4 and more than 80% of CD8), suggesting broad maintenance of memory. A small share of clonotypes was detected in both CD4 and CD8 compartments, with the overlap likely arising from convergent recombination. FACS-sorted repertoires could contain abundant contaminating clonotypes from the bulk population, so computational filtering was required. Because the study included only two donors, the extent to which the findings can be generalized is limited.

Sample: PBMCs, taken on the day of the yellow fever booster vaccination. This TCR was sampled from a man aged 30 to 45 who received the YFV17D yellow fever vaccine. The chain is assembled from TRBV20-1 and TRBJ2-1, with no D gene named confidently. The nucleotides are TGCAGTGCTAGGAGAGACACCTACAATGAGCAGTTCTTC. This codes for CSARRDTYNEQFF.